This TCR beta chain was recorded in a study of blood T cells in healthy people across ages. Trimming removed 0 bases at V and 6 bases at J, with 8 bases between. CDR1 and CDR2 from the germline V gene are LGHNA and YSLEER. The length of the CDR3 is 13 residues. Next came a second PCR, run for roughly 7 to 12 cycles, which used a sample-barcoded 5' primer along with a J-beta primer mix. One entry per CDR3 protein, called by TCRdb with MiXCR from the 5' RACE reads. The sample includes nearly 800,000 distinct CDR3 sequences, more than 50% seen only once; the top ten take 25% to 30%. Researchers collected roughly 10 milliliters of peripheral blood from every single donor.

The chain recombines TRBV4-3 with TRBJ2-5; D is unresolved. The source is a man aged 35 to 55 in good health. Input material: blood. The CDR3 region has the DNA TGCGCCAGCAGCCAAGACGCACAGAAGACCCAGTACTTC. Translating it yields CASSQDAQKTQYF.